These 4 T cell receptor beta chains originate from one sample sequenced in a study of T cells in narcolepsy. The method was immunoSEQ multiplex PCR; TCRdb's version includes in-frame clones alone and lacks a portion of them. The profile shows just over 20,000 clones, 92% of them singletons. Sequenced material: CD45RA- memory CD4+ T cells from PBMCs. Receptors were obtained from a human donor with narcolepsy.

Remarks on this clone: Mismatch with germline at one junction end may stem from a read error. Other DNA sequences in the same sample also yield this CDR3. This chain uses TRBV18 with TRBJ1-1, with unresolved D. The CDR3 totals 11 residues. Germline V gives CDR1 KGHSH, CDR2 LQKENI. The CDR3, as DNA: TGCGCCAGCTCACCAGACACTGAAGCTTTCTTT. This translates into CASSPDTEAFF.

The CDR3 region has the DNA TGTGCCAGTAGCGGGACAGGGGGCCTCTACGAGCAGTACTTC. The encoded protein is CASSGTGGLYEQYF. V gene TRBV19 combines with J gene TRBJ2-7, with TRBD1 matching over 12 bases. This CDR3 comprises 14 residues. The V gene's germline CDR1 is LNHDA and CDR2 SQIVND (reference sequence). V was clipped by 6 bases and J by 3 bases; unmatched bases: 3.

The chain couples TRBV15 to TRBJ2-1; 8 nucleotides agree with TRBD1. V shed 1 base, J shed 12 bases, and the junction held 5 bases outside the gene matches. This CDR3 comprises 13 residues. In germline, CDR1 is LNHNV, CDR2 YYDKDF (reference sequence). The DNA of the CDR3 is TGTGCCACCAGCAGAGGACAGGGGTGGGGGCAGTTCTTC. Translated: CATSRGQGWGQFF.

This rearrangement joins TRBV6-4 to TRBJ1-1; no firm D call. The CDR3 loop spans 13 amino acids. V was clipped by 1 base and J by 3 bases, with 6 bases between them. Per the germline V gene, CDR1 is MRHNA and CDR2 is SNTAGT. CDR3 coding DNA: TGTGCCAGCAGTGACTTATCGGACACTGAAGCTTTCTTT. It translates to CASSDLSDTEAFF.